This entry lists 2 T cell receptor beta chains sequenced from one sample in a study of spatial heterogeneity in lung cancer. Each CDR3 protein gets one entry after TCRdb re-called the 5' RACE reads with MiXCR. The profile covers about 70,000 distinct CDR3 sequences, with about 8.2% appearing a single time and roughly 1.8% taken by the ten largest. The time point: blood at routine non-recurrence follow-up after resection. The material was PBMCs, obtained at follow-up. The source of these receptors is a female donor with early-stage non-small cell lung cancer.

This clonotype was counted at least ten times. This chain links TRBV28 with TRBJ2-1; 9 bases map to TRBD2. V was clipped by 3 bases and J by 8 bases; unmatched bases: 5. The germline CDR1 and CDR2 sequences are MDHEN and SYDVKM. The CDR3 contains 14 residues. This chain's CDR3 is CASSFSGRGDEQFF. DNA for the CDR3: TGTGCCAGCAGTTTTAGCGGGAGAGGGGATGAGCAGTTCTTC.

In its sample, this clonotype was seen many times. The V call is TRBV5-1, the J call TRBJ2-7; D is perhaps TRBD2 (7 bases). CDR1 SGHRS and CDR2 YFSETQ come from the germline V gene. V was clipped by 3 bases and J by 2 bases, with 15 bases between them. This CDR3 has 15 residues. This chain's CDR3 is CASSSRGGGPYEQYF. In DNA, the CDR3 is TGCGCCAGCAGCTCGAGGGGGGGAGGCCCCTACGAGCAGTACTTC. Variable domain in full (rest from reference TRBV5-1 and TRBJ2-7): KAGVTQTPRYLIKTRGQQVTLSCSPISGHRSVSWYQQTPGQGLQFLFEYFSETQRNKGNFPGRFSGRQFSNSRSEMNVSTLELGDSALYLCASSSRGGGPYEQYFGPGTRLTVT.